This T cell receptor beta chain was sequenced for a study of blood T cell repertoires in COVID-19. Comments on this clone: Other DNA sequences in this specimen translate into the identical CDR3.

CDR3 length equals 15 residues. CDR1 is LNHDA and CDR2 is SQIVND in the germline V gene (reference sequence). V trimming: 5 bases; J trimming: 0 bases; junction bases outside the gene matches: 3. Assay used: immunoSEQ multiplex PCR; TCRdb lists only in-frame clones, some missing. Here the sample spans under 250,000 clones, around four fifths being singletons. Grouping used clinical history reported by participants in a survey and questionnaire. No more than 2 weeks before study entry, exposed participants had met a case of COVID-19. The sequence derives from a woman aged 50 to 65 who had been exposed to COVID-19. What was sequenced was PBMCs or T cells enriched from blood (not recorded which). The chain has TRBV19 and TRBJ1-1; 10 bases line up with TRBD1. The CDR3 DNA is TGTGCCAGTAGTGACAGGGGGCAGCTGAACACTGAAGCTTTCTTT. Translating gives CASSDRGQLNTEAFF.